This entry features one T cell receptor (beta chain) sequence. Its antigen remains unidentified. Only in-frame clones appear in the TCRdb table, and some are missing; sequencing was by immunoSEQ multiplex PCR. The table has approximately 100,000 clones, 86% seen once. This sample is drawn from a study of graft-versus-host responses after intestinal transplantation. Study as a whole: Transplants were multivisceral, liver-intestinal, or isolated intestinal.

The germline V gene encodes CDR1 SGHVS and CDR2 FQNEAQ. The CDR3 totals 16 residues. Trimming removed 4 bases from V and 1 base from J; junction bases left unmatched: 4. Broader study findings: Recipient bone marrow held GvH clones, some seen earlier in ileum or blood. Elevated graft-versus-host to host-versus-graft clonal ratios in allografts were recorded for patients with graft-donor T cell macrochimerism. HvG clone declines early post-transplant were associated with peak circulating GvH levels.

This clonotype originated in a human patient who received an intestinal transplant, so some T cells may come from the graft donor. The sequencing here drew on PBMCs, taken 255 days after intestinal transplant. The genes are TRBV7-8 and TRBJ2-2, with 9 bases lining up with TRBD1. The CDR3 DNA is TGTGCCAGCAGCTCGGACAGGGGAATGAACACCGGGGAGCTGTTTTTT. It is translated as CASSSDRGMNTGELFF.